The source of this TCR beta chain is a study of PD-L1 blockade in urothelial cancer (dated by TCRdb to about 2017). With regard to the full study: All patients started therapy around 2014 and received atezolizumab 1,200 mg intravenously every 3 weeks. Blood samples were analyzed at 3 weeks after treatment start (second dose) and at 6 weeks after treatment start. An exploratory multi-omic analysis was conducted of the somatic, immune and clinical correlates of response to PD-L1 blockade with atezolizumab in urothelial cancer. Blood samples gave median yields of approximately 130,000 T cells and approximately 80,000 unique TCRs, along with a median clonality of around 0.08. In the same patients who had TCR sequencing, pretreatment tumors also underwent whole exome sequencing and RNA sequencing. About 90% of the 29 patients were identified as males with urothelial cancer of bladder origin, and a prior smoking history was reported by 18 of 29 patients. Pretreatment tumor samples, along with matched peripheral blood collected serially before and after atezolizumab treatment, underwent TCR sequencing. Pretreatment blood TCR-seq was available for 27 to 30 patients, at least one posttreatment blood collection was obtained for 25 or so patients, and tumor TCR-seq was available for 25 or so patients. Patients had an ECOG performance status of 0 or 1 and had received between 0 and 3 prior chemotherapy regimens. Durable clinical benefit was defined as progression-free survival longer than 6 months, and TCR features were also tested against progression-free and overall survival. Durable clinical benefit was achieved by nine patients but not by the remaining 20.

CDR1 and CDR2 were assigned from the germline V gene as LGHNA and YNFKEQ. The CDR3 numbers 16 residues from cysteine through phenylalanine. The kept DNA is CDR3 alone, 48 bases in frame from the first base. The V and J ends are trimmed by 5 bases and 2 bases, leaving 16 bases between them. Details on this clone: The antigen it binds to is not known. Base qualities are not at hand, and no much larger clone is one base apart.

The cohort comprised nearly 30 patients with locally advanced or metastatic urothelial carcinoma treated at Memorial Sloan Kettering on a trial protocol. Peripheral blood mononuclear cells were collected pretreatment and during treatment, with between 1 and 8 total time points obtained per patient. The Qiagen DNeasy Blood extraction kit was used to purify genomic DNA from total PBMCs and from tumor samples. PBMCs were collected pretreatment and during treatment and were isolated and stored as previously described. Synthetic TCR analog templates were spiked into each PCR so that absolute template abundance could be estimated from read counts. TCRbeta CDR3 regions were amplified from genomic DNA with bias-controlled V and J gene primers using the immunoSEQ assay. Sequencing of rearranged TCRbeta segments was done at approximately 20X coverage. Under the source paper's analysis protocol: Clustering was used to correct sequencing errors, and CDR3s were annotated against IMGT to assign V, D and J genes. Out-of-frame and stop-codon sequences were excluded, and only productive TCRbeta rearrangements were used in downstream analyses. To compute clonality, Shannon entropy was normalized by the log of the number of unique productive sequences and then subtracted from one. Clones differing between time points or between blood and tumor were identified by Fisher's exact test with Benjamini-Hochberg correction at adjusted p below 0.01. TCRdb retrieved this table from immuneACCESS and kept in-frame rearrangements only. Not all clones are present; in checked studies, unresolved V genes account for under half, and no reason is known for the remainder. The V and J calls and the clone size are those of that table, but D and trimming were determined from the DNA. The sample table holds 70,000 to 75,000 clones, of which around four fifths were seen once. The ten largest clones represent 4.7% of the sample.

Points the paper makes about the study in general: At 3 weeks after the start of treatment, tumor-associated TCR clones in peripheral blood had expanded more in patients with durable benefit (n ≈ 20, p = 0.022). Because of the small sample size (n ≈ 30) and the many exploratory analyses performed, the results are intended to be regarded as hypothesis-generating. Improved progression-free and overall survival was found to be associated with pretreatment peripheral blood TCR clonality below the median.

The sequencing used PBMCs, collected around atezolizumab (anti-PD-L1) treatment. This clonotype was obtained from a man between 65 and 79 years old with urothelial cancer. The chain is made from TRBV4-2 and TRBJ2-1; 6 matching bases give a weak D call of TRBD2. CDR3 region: CASSSRPGLTYNEQFF. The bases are TGTGCCAGCAGCTCGCGACCGGGACTTACCTACAATGAGCAGTTCTTC.